The next 6 T cell receptor beta chains were all read from a single sample in a study of T cell responses to AZD1222 COVID-19 vaccine. The data were produced by immunoSEQ multiplex PCR, yet TCRdb's version contains in-frame clones alone and is incomplete. Here the sample spans 150,000 to 200,000 clones, roughly 94% being singletons. Sequencing used peripheral blood, obtained on day 0 of AZD1222 vaccination. Receptors originate from an adult in good health.

The chain employs TRBV6-5 and TRBJ1-1; perhaps TRBD1 as D (5 bases). Germline-derived CDR1 and CDR2 are MNHEY and SVGAGI. V lost 8 bases and J 4 bases, leaving 17 bases between the germline ends. There are 14 residues in the CDR3. CDR3 loop: CASAEGTGGTEAFF. As DNA, the CDR3 is TGTGCCAGCGCCGAGGGGACCGGGGGCACTGAAGCTTTCTTT.

This chain links TRBV15 with TRBJ1-5; D is unresolved. Per the germline V gene, CDR1 is LNHNV and CDR2 is YYDKDF (reference sequence). Between the trimmed V and J ends, which lost 1 base and 4 bases, there was a span of 8 bases. CDR3 length: 14 residues. The CDR3 region has the DNA TGTGCCACCAGCAGAGTAGGAGGAAATCAGCCCCAGCATTTT. Amino acids: CATSRVGGNQPQHF.

This clone was observed a few times. The chain recombines TRBV4-1 with TRBJ2-7, with D unclear. Trimming took 0 bases from V and 7 from J, leaving 13 bases between them. CDR3 size: 14 residues. The germline CDR1 and CDR2 sequences are MGHRA and YSYEKL. CDR3 in amino acids: CASSQEWGKKEQYF. The DNA of the CDR3 is TGCGCCAGCAGCCAAGAATGGGGAAAAAAGGAGCAGTACTTC.

This clone was recorded only once. This sequence joins TRBV30 and TRBJ2-7, with 10 nucleotides matching TRBD1. V gave up 5 bases and J gave up 0 bases; unmatched junction bases: 1. The germline gives CDR1 GTSNPN, CDR2 SVGIG (reference sequence). The CDR3 length is 13 residues. CDR3 bases: TGTGCCTGGGGGACAGGGGCCTCCTACGAGCAGTACTTC. It encodes CAWGTGASYEQYF.

The genes are TRBV18 and TRBJ1-1; a possible D gene is TRBD1 (5 bases). Germline CDR1 KGHSH, CDR2 LQKENI. Trimming left V 1 base short and J 5 bases short, with 17 bases between. The CDR3 is made up of 16 amino acids. The CDR3: CASSPQRDLSGTEAFF. CDR3 DNA: TGTGCCAGCTCACCACAAAGGGACCTAAGTGGGACTGAAGCTTTCTTT. Combining the CDR3 with reference TRBV18 and TRBJ1-1 gives the whole variable domain NAGVMQNPRHLVRRRGQEARLRCSPMKGHSHVYWYRQLPEEGLKFMVYLQKENIIDESGMPKERFSAEFPKEGPSILRIQQVVRGDSAAYFCASSPQRDLSGTEAFFGQGTRLTVV.

CDR3 region: CASGLDIGTASAYGYTF. DNA of the CDR3: TGTGCTAGTGGTTTGGACATCGGGACAGCTAGCGCCTATGGCTACACCTTC. The chain joins TRBV12-5 to TRBJ1-2, with 7 bases identical to TRBD1. Trimming at V came to 1 base and at J to 4 bases, leaving 12 bases not matched to a gene. CDR3 length equals 17 residues. CDR1 is LGHNT and CDR2 is FRNRAP in the germline V gene.